This TCR beta chain was obtained from a study of T cells in Graves' hyperthyroidism and ophthalmopathy. This clonotype was detected a few times. The CDR3 has 15 amino acids. V lost 7 bases and J lost 2; bases outside the gene matches: 4. Germline loops: CDR1 MNHNS, CDR2 SASEGT. The investigators amplified TCR beta CDR3 regions from RNA transcripts. The HTBI set primed first-round TCR CDR3 RT-PCR. One entry per CDR3 protein, called by TCRdb with MiXCR from the multiplex PCR reads. Seen here are more than 550,000 distinct CDR3 sequences, 45% observed once, and the top ten hold 6.5% to 9%. The sequencing input was peripheral blood or thyroid tissue (not recorded which). The sequence came from an adult man with Graves' disease, either hyperthyroidism or ophthalmopathy (not recorded which). This chain uses TRBV6-1 with TRBJ2-5, with 13 bases fitting TRBD2. The CDR3 bases are TGTGCCAGCACCCCACTAGCGGGGGGGCAAGAGACCCAGTACTTC. This translates into CASTPLAGGQETQYF.